Presented here are 4 T cell receptor beta chains from one specimen sequenced in a study of blood T cell repertoires in COVID-19. This table comes from immunoSEQ multiplex PCR, and its TCRdb copy is limited to in-frame clones, with some not included. The table includes around 100,000 clones, around 87% detected once. Sequencing was performed on peripheral blood. The source is an elderly woman with acute or convalescent COVID-19.

V and J are TRBV5-8 and TRBJ2-3; the match to TRBD1 covers 8 bases. The CDR3 sequence is 17 residues long. J lost 3 bases, V lost 2 bases, and 11 bases had no gene match. CDR1 SGHTS and CDR2 YDEGEE come from the germline V gene. The CDR3 DNA follows: TGTGCCAGCAGCTTCGGTCAGGGGGCGATAAGGACAGATACGCAGTATTTT. Amino acid sequence: CASSFGQGAIRTDTQYF.

The gene calls are TRBV24-1 and TRBJ2-6; 8 nucleotides agree with TRBD1. The CDR3 contains 17 residues. Trimming removed 5 bases from V and 4 bases from J; junction bases left unmatched: 9. Germline V CDR1 and CDR2: KGHDR, SFDVKD. The CDR3 bases are TGTGCCACCAGTGGTTCCATCAGGGGGCTCGGGGCCAACGTCCTGACTTTC. Its translation is CATSGSIRGLGANVLTF.

The rearrangement uses TRBV9 and TRBJ2-1, with 12 bases fitting TRBD2. V lost 4 bases to trimming and J lost 5 bases; unmatched junction nucleotides: 7. The CDR3 is 16 residues long. Germline CDR1 reads SGDLS; CDR2 reads YYNGEE. This CDR3 is CASSKLAGGSNNEQFF. The CDR3 DNA reads TGTGCCAGCAGCAAACTAGCGGGGGGTTCTAACAATGAGCAGTTCTTC.

The CDR3 DNA sequence: TGTGCCAGCAGTTTACGGGACACGGTGGGGGAGACCACAGATACGCAGTATTTT. The encoded protein is CASSLRDTVGETTDTQYF. The J gene is TRBJ2-3, the V gene TRBV27, with D perhaps TRBD1 (6 bases). Between the trimmed V and J ends, which lost 2 bases and 2 bases, there was a span of 20 bases. Germline V CDR1 and CDR2: MNHEY, SMNVEV (reference sequence). CDR3 length equals 18 residues.